This T cell receptor (beta chain) was recovered during a study of blood T cell repertoires in COVID-19. Study information: PBMCs, B-cell-depleted T cells, or T cells provided the cDNA or gDNA that made up the material.

V dropped 0 bases and J dropped 13 bases, with 15 bases sitting between them. The CDR3 consists of 13 residues. The germline CDR1 and CDR2 sequences are LGHNA and YNFKEQ. Per the original methods: Reference gene primer amplification gave nucleated cell count estimates. Using immunoSEQ multiplex PCR, the repertoire was profiled, and TCRdb retains in-frame clones only, with some absent. V and J calls and clone size are as listed in that table; D and trimming were resolved from the DNA. This table holds approximately 210,000 clones, approximately 84% found once. In this sample, this clone turned up a few times.

The specimen sequenced was peripheral blood. This receptor was taken from a woman in her forties or fifties with active or convalescent COVID-19. V usage is TRBV4-2 and J usage is TRBJ2-5; a possible D gene is TRBD2 (5 bases). The CDR3 loop is CASSQEESLALYF. CDR3 nucleotides: TGTGCCAGCAGCCAAGAGGAGTCGCTAGCACTGTACTTC.